This T cell receptor beta chain originates from a study of cytomegalovirus exposure and HLA in healthy donors. The PCR used 60 Vbeta and 13 Jbeta primers. The data were produced by immunoSEQ multiplex PCR, yet TCRdb's version contains in-frame clones alone and is incomplete. Altogether around 90,000 clones are present, 81% being singletons, with the ten largest covering 10%. This CDR3 contains 12 residues. Germline V gene sequence: CDR1 SGHAT, CDR2 FQNNGV. V was trimmed by 5 bases and J by 5 bases, leaving 6 bases between them. The chain recombines TRBV11-2 with TRBJ2-2, with D tentatively TRBD2 (6 bases). Sequenced sample: PBMCs. The clonotype originates from a human donor in good health. The CDR3 nucleotides are TGTGCCAGCAGCGGGAGGACCGGGGAGCTGTTTTTT. Translating gives CASSGRTGELFF.